This TCR beta chain was captured by sequencing in a study of graft-versus-host responses after intestinal transplantation. As for the study in general: Each patient got anti-thymocyte globulin induction, then tacrolimus and steroids for around three years. Study-wide results and limits: Researchers found GvH clones in recipient marrow, and some showed up first in ileum or blood.

Clones were sequenced by immunoSEQ multiplex PCR, and TCRdb holds only the in-frame ones, with some missing. The sample yields about 99,000 clones, 85% to 95% seen once. Germline assignment: CDR1 GTSNPN and CDR2 SVGIG (reference sequence). V was clipped by 8 bases and J by 4 bases; unmatched bases: 5. This CDR3 has 13 residues. Turning to this clone: Its antigen is not identified.

This TCR was recovered from a human donor who was the organ donor for an intestinal transplant. V is TRBV30 and J is TRBJ1-5, with 10 bases aligning to TRBD1. The source material was unstimulated CD8+ T cells sorted from spleen or lymph node cells, sampled before transplant. CDR3 protein: CALWTGGNQPQHF. The CDR3 DNA follows: TGTGCCCTCTGGACAGGGGGGAATCAGCCCCAGCATTTT.